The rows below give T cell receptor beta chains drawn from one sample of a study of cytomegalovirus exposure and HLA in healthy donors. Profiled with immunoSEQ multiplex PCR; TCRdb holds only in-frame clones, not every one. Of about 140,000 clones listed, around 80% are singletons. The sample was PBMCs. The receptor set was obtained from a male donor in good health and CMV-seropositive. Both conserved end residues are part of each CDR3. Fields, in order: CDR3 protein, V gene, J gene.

CATSDREYGYTF,TRBV10-3,TRBJ1-2
CASSLWGRTGENTEAFF,TRBV27,TRBJ1-1
CASSDKETSGNRHEQYF,TRBV10-1,TRBJ2-7
CASSLAGAYTDTQYF,TRBV7-6,TRBJ2-3
CASSPGTGAYEQYF,TRBV7-6,TRBJ2-7
CASSQEVAGYNEQFF,TRBV4-1,TRBJ2-1
CASSLSTGRGMPQHF,TRBV7-2,TRBJ1-5
CASTSLGLTNTGELFF,TRBV19,TRBJ2-2
CSSSFPETSYSGANVLTF,TRBV7-9,TRBJ2-6
CASSRQGGDEQYF,TRBV10-1,TRBJ2-7
CASSQMAGNNEQFF,TRBV16,TRBJ2-1
CASSLGGTDTQYF,TRBV27,TRBJ2-3
CASSTGAGPWEQYF,TRBV7-6,TRBJ2-7
CASSFRDYQETQYF,TRBV28,TRBJ2-5
CASSLRPVQVVKGVSGNTIYF,TRBV27,TRBJ1-3
CASSLWPQGAPYF,TRBV7-3,TRBJ2-3
CAISARHTSGPTYNEQFF,TRBV10-3,TRBJ2-1
CASSLGWGGPQETQYF,TRBV5-1,TRBJ2-5
CASSPPGQSYEQYF,TRBV2,TRBJ2-7
CASTLLAGAYYEQYF,TRBV28,TRBJ2-7
CASSFFTGGAQYF,TRBV7-7,TRBJ2-5
CASSPGTGTLYEQYF,TRBV13,TRBJ2-7
CASSLGVGDSYEQYF,TRBV5-4,TRBJ2-7
CASGLTGGAEQYF,TRBV7-3,TRBJ2-7
CASSVVGRAEQFF,TRBV9,TRBJ2-1
CASSLFGQGNTEAFF,TRBV27,TRBJ1-1
CASSTIGQGKRNEKLFF,TRBV2,TRBJ1-4
CASSYSGGTDQPQHF,TRBV6-5,TRBJ1-5
CASSSKRQGYEQYF,TRBV11-2,TRBJ2-7
CASSLVWARYQPQHF,TRBV5-6,TRBJ1-5
CASINAGASGNTIYF,TRBV6-6,TRBJ1-3
CASSLGRGPSTDTQYF,TRBV7-8,TRBJ2-3
CASSGRQTSSYEQYF,TRBV7-9,.
CSAQTGYHEQFF,TRBV7-9,TRBJ2-1
CASSSGTSGNEDTQYF,TRBV7-6,TRBJ2-3
CASSTRTGRPTLLDTIYF,TRBV7-8,TRBJ1-3
CASSVGVGRGRTGELFF,TRBV9,TRBJ2-2
CASSGTGGQEQYF,TRBV18,TRBJ2-7
CASSQGGLYYGYTF,TRBV4-1,TRBJ1-2
CASSLGGQDDYTF,TRBV7-9,TRBJ1-2
CASSPGTDPYEQYF,TRBV5-4,TRBJ2-7
CASSPGTSSPSYQETQYF,TRBV7-8,TRBJ2-5
CASSQVVMGLANEKLFF,TRBV4-2,TRBJ1-4
CASSPLAGESTDTQYF,TRBV18,TRBJ2-3
CASSPGTGVHEQFF,TRBV18,TRBJ2-1
CASSGTGAEKLFF,TRBV6-1,TRBJ1-4
CASRQPGLVGNEQYF,TRBV28,TRBJ2-7
CATQHGLAGNTDTQYF,TRBV10-2,TRBJ2-3
CASSFGAGGQETQYF,TRBV5-1,TRBJ2-5
CASSVEGRGSAFF,TRBV9,TRBJ1-1
CAITEQGRANTEAFF,TRBV10-3,TRBJ1-1
CSVAGQYNEKLFF,TRBV29-1,TRBJ1-4
CASSVLGESSTDTQYF,TRBV6-1,TRBJ2-3
CASSTRGEGYNEQFF,TRBV19,TRBJ2-1